The next 2 T cell receptor beta chains were all read from a single sample in a study of post-analysis software for immune sequencing data. Whole-study findings and limits: About 5 TRBV segments were significantly more frequent in patients than in controls. TRBV5-6, TRBV5-1 and TRBV20-1 were among these segments.

Unique molecular identifiers had been added to the TCR beta cDNA libraries. MiXCR was run by TCRdb on the PCR reads, yielding one entry per CDR3 protein. The table includes approximately 690,000 distinct CDR3 sequences, approximately 60% detected once. Their antigens remain unidentified. Sequencing was performed on blood. These receptors all stem from a girl aged 2 to 9 with multiple sclerosis.

Written as DNA, the CDR3 is TGTGCCAGCAGCTTTGATATGGGGGACGGTTCCTACGAGCAGTACTTC. Residues: CASSFDMGDGSYEQYF. This chain connects TRBV5-5 to TRBJ2-7; D is tentatively TRBD1 or TRBD2 (5 bases each). CDR1 and CDR2 (germline): SGHKS, YYEKEE (reference sequence). The V and J ends lost 2 bases and 1 base respectively, with 16 bases between them. The length of the CDR3 is 16 residues.

The gene calls are TRBV6-5 and TRBJ2-5; 9 bases are a match to TRBD2. Unmatched junction bases numbered 9, after V lost 0 bases and J lost 1 base. Germline V gives CDR1 MNHEY, CDR2 SVGAGI. The CDR3 contains 18 residues. The CDR3 coding sequence is TGTGCCAGCAGTTACTCGAGCCTAGCGGGACTAATCCAAGAGACCCAGTACTTC. Residues: CASSYSSLAGLIQETQYF.